This T cell receptor (beta chain) was identified in a study of cytomegalovirus exposure and HLA in healthy donors. Study details: A previous analysis identified approximately 120 million unique TCR beta sequences derived from some 170 million T cells.

Amplification used 60 Vbeta primers and 13 Jbeta primers. Using immunoSEQ multiplex PCR, the repertoire was profiled, and TCRdb retains in-frame clones only, with some absent. This repertoire shows over 95,000 clones, 70% to 85% found once; its top ten account for roughly 9.7%. This clone was seen only once. The sample was PBMCs. The receptor comes from a man in his forties in good health and CMV-seropositive.

Written as DNA, the CDR3 is TGTGCCAGCAGGGTCGACAGGGTCCCCTACGAGCAGTACTTC. Protein product: CASRVDRVPYEQYF. The rearrangement uses TRBV27 and TRBJ2-7; TRBD1 aligns across 7 bases. This CDR3 comprises 14 residues. Germline values: CDR1 MNHEY, CDR2 SMNVEV (reference sequence). Trimming cost V 6 bases and J 2 bases; bases outside gene matches: 7.